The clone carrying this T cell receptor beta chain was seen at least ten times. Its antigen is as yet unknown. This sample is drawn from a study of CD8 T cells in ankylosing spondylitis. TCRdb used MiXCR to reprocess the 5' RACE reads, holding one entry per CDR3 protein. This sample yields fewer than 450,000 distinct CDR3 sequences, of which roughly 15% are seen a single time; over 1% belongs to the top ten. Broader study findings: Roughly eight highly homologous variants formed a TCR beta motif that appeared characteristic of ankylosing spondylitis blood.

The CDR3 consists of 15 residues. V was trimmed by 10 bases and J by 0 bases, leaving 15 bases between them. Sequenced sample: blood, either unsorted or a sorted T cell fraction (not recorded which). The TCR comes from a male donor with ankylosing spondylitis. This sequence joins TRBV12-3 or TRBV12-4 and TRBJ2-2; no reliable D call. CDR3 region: CAILRGVANTGELFF. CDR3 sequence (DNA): TGTGCCATCTTACGTGGGGTGGCGAACACCGGGGAGCTGTTTTTT.